This T cell receptor beta chain was identified during a study of control samples from healthy donors and cancer patients. The assay was immunoSEQ multiplex PCR, and TCRdb's table has in-frame clones only and misses some. This table holds over 100,000 clones, over 75% found once. V was shortened by 2 bases and J by 0 bases, with 10 bases between the two germline ends. From germline, CDR1 is KGHSH and CDR2 LQKENI. This CDR3 comprises 15 residues. The clonotype was recovered from a human donor in good health. The donor label of this sample is uncertain. V and J are TRBV18 and TRBJ1-1, with no clear D. Input material: blood. The CDR3 sequence is CASSPRPSMNTEAFF. In DNA, the CDR3 is TGTGCCAGCTCACCAAGACCGAGCATGAACACTGAAGCTTTCTTT.